This is a list of T cell receptor beta chains from one sample in a study of graft-versus-host responses after intestinal transplantation. The assay was immunoSEQ multiplex PCR, and TCRdb's table has in-frame clones only and misses some. This sample yields around 100,000 clones, of which 91% are seen a single time; approximately 0.17% belongs to the top ten. The antigens for these receptors are not known. The material sequenced was unstimulated CD4+ T cells sorted from spleen or lymph node cells, taken before transplant. These receptors originate from a human donor who was the organ donor for an intestinal transplant. CDR3s include the opening cysteine and the closing phenylalanine or tryptophan. The D gene is left open where the match is weak. Only some rows state a clone size, as once, few, many or a class for expanded clones.

V gene: TRBV4-2; clone size: -; J gene: TRBJ2-7; D gene: TRBD2; CDR3 DNA: TGTGCCAGCAGCCAGTCCCAGCGGGGGGCCTACGAGCAGTACTTC; CDR3 protein: CASSQSQRGAYEQYF
V gene: TRBV18; clone size: -; J gene: TRBJ1-5; D gene: TRBD1; CDR3 DNA: TGTGCCAGCTCACCAGACAGGGTTAAAGATCAGCCCCAGCATTTT; CDR3 protein: CASSPDRVKDQPQHF
V gene: TRBV5-6; clone size: -; J gene: TRBJ2-2; D gene: -; CDR3 DNA: TGTGCCAGCAGCTTGGGGCGGGTGAACACCGGGGAGCTGTTTTTT; CDR3 protein: CASSLGRVNTGELFF
V gene: TRBV5-4; clone size: -; J gene: TRBJ2-5; D gene: -; CDR3 DNA: TGTGCCAGCAGCGTACTGGACAGCCGTGAGCAGTACTTC; CDR3 protein: CASSVLDSREQYF
V gene: TRBV11-2; clone size: -; J gene: TRBJ1-2; D gene: -; CDR3 DNA: TGTGCCAGCAGCTTAGCCAGGTCCTATGGCTACACCTTC; CDR3 protein: CASSLARSYGYTF
V gene: TRBV27; clone size: -; J gene: TRBJ1-2; D gene: -; CDR3 DNA: TGTGCCAGCAGAATAACAACAGGGCCATATGGCTACACCTTC; CDR3 protein: CASRITTGPYGYTF
V gene: TRBV30; clone size: -; J gene: TRBJ1-6; D gene: TRBD1; CDR3 DNA: TGTGCCTGGAGTGTACTAGGGACAGGGCTCGGGTCACCCCTCCACTTT; CDR3 protein: CAWSVLGTGLGSPLHF
V gene: TRBV5-8; clone size: -; J gene: TRBJ2-7; D gene: TRBD2; CDR3 DNA: TGTGCCAGCAAGCACGGGGGGGTCTACGAGCAGTACTTC; CDR3 protein: CASKHGGVYEQYF
V gene: TRBV9; clone size: -; J gene: TRBJ1-4; D gene: -; CDR3 DNA: TGTGCCAGCAGCGTAAGGGCGGGATCCGAAAAACTGTTTTTT; CDR3 protein: CASSVRAGSEKLFF
V gene: TRBV9; clone size: -; J gene: TRBJ2-2; D gene: TRBD2; CDR3 DNA: TGTGCCAGCAGCGTAGTCCCAGGGCAAGCGGGGGGGAACACCGGGGAGCTGTTTTTT; CDR3 protein: CASSVVPGQAGGNTGELFF
V gene: TRBV28; clone size: -; J gene: TRBJ1-2; D gene: TRBD1; CDR3 DNA: TGTGCCAGCAGTTCCGGACAGGGCGGAGGCTACACCTTC; CDR3 protein: CASSSGQGGGYTF
V gene: TRBV6-1; clone size: -; J gene: TRBJ2-7; D gene: -; CDR3 DNA: TGTGCCAGCTGGGCGGGGGCAGCCTACGAGCAGTACTTC; CDR3 protein: CASWAGAAYEQYF
V gene: TRBV13; clone size: once; J gene: TRBJ1-2; D gene: -; CDR3 DNA: TGTGCCAGCAGCCCGACTAAGGTTCTGACAGGCCACTATGGCTACACCTTC; CDR3 protein: CASSPTKVLTGHYGYTF
V gene: TRBV27; clone size: -; J gene: TRBJ2-2; D gene: TRBD2; CDR3 DNA: TGTGCCAGCAGTTTATCGGGGGTAGCGGGGGCCGTAAACACCGGGGAGCTGTTTTTT; CDR3 protein: CASSLSGVAGAVNTGELFF
V gene: TRBV11-2; clone size: -; J gene: TRBJ2-7; D gene: -; CDR3 DNA: TGTGCCAGCAGCCCCCACACTTTCCGGACATCCTTCTACGAGCAGTACTTC; CDR3 protein: CASSPHTFRTSFYEQYF
V gene: TRBV11-1; clone size: -; J gene: TRBJ2-7; D gene: TRBD1; CDR3 DNA: TGTGCCAGCAGCCTTAACAGGGGGCCCTACGAGCAGTACTTC; CDR3 protein: CASSLNRGPYEQYF
V gene: TRBV5-4; clone size: -; J gene: TRBJ1-2; D gene: -; CDR3 DNA: TGTGCCAGCACACCTTCCCCGACACCAGAATATGGCTACACCTTC; CDR3 protein: CASTPSPTPEYGYTF
V gene: TRBV9; clone size: -; J gene: TRBJ1-1; D gene: -; CDR3 DNA: TGTGCCAGCAGCCAGGCCTCAGTCACTGAAGCTTTCTTT; CDR3 protein: CASSQASVTEAFF
V gene: TRBV15; clone size: -; J gene: TRBJ1-5; D gene: TRBD1; CDR3 DNA: TGTGCCACCGCCCGGGACAGGCATCAGCCCCAGCATTTT; CDR3 protein: CATARDRHQPQHF
V gene: TRBV6-6; clone size: -; J gene: TRBJ1-2; D gene: -; CDR3 DNA: TGTGCCAGCGCGGAGTCTTATAACTATGGCTACACCTTC; CDR3 protein: CASAESYNYGYTF
V gene: TRBV4-1; clone size: -; J gene: TRBJ2-5; D gene: -; CDR3 DNA: TGCGCCAGCAGCCAGGAACTAGGCGCAGGCCTTCGGGGGACCCAGTACTTC; CDR3 protein: CASSQELGAGLRGTQYF
V gene: TRBV4-1; clone size: once; J gene: TRBJ1-1; D gene: TRBD1; CDR3 DNA: TGCGCCAGCGGAGACAGGGGTTTGAACACTGAAGCTTTCTTT; CDR3 protein: CASGDRGLNTEAFF
V gene: TRBV5-1; clone size: -; J gene: TRBJ2-1; D gene: TRBD2; CDR3 DNA: TGCGCCAGCAGACTAGCGTTATCCAATGAGCAGTTCTTC; CDR3 protein: CASRLALSNEQFF
V gene: TRBV11-1; clone size: -; J gene: TRBJ1-1; D gene: -; CDR3 DNA: TGTGCCAGCCGAGGAATTATCACTGAAGCTTTCTTT; CDR3 protein: CASRGIITEAFF
V gene: TRBV6-6; clone size: -; J gene: TRBJ1-2; D gene: -; CDR3 DNA: TGTGCCAGCAGTTACCGGGGGGTTGACTATGGCTACACCTTC; CDR3 protein: CASSYRGVDYGYTF
V gene: TRBV11-2; clone size: -; J gene: TRBJ1-5; D gene: -; CDR3 DNA: TGTGCCAGCAGCAAACAGGGCAATCAGCCCCAGCATTTT; CDR3 protein: CASSKQGNQPQHF
V gene: TRBV4-1; clone size: -; J gene: TRBJ1-4; D gene: -; CDR3 DNA: TGCGCCAGCAGCCTCAGACAGGCTAGTGAAAAACTGTTTTTT; CDR3 protein: CASSLRQASEKLFF
V gene: TRBV12-5; clone size: -; J gene: TRBJ2-3; D gene: TRBD2; CDR3 DNA: TGTGCTAGTGGTTTGGTACGGGGGGGAGCAGATACGCAGTATTTT; CDR3 protein: CASGLVRGGADTQYF
V gene: TRBV9; clone size: -; J gene: TRBJ2-1; D gene: -; CDR3 DNA: TGTGCCAGCAGCGTATATCCCCCCCTAAAGGGGAATGAGCAGTTCTTC; CDR3 protein: CASSVYPPLKGNEQFF
V gene: TRBV6-1; clone size: -; J gene: TRBJ2-5; D gene: -; CDR3 DNA: TGTGCCAGCAGTTTCAGGGGAGAGACCCAGTACTTC; CDR3 protein: CASSFRGETQYF
V gene: TRBV12-5; clone size: once; J gene: TRBJ2-1; D gene: TRBD1; CDR3 DNA: TGTGCTAGTGGTTTGGGGACAGGCTACAATGAGCAGTTCTTC; CDR3 protein: CASGLGTGYNEQFF
V gene: TRBV7-9; clone size: few; J gene: TRBJ1-6; D gene: TRBD1; CDR3 DNA: TGTGCCAGCAGCGACAGGGTGGGGTCACCCCTCCACTTT; CDR3 protein: CASSDRVGSPLHF
V gene: TRBV7-9; clone size: once; J gene: TRBJ2-5; D gene: TRBD2; CDR3 DNA: TGTGCCAGCAGCCCGGCGGGGACTAGGGAAGAGACCCAGTACTTC; CDR3 protein: CASSPAGTREETQYF
V gene: TRBV13; clone size: -; J gene: TRBJ2-7; D gene: TRBD2; CDR3 DNA: TGTGCCAGCAGCTTCCCGGGACTAGCAGCTCCCGAGCAGTACTTC; CDR3 protein: CASSFPGLAAPEQYF
V gene: TRBV5-6; clone size: -; J gene: TRBJ1-2; D gene: -; CDR3 DNA: TGTGCCAGCAGCTTGGGACAGCTGCAGGGCTACACCTTC; CDR3 protein: CASSLGQLQGYTF
V gene: TRBV9; clone size: -; J gene: TRBJ2-3; D gene: -; CDR3 DNA: TGTGCCAGCAGCCCTGGGCGCGGCACAGATACGCAGTATTTT; CDR3 protein: CASSPGRGTDTQYF
V gene: TRBV5-1; clone size: -; J gene: TRBJ2-1; D gene: TRBD1; CDR3 DNA: TGCGCCAGCAGCGCGCAGGGACAGGGCTACAATGAGCAGTTCTTC; CDR3 protein: CASSAQGQGYNEQFF
V gene: TRBV7-3; clone size: -; J gene: TRBJ2-3; D gene: -; CDR3 DNA: TGTGCCAGCAGCACTGGGACTGTCACAGATACGCAGTATTTT; CDR3 protein: CASSTGTVTDTQYF
V gene: TRBV10-2; clone size: -; J gene: TRBJ2-5; D gene: -; CDR3 DNA: TGCGCCAGCGTTAGAGCGGAGACGTGGGAGACCCAGTACTTC; CDR3 protein: CASVRAETWETQYF
V gene: TRBV6-1; clone size: once; J gene: TRBJ2-5; D gene: -; CDR3 DNA: TGTGCCAGCGCGTTGGAGGACGAGGGGAGGGAGACCCAGTACTTC; CDR3 protein: CASALEDEGRETQYF
V gene: TRBV5-1; clone size: -; J gene: TRBJ2-6; D gene: -; CDR3 DNA: TGCGCCAGTTCGATGGTGGGGGCTGGTGGGGCCAACGTCCTGACTTTC; CDR3 protein: CASSMVGAGGANVLTF
V gene: TRBV5-4; clone size: -; J gene: TRBJ2-1; D gene: -; CDR3 DNA: TGTGCCAGCAGCTTGGGTCTCCCAGGAGGCGGCAATGAGCAGTTCTTC; CDR3 protein: CASSLGLPGGGNEQFF
V gene: TRBV20-1; clone size: -; J gene: TRBJ1-1; D gene: -; CDR3 DNA: TGCAGTGCACTTGGGGGGACTGAAGCTTTCTTT; CDR3 protein: CSALGGTEAFF
V gene: TRBV15; clone size: -; J gene: TRBJ1-5; D gene: TRBD1; CDR3 DNA: TGTGCCACCAGCAGAGGACAGGGGGCTAGCAATCAGCCCCAGCATTTT; CDR3 protein: CATSRGQGASNQPQHF
V gene: TRBV11-2; clone size: -; J gene: TRBJ2-3; D gene: -; CDR3 DNA: TGTGCCAGCAGCTTGCGGGGGCCGGGGGATACGCAGTATTTT; CDR3 protein: CASSLRGPGDTQYF
V gene: TRBV18; clone size: -; J gene: TRBJ2-2; D gene: TRBD1; CDR3 DNA: TGTGCCAGCTCTTGGGACAGGACGAACACCGGGGAGCTGTTTTTT; CDR3 protein: CASSWDRTNTGELFF
V gene: TRBV4-1; clone size: -; J gene: TRBJ2-2; D gene: -; CDR3 DNA: TGCGCCAGCAGCCAAGAAAATTTCGCGAACACCGGGGAGCTGTTTTTT; CDR3 protein: CASSQENFANTGELFF
V gene: TRBV27; clone size: -; J gene: TRBJ1-5; D gene: TRBD1; CDR3 DNA: TGTGCCAGCAGTGCGGGACAGTTTAATCAGCCCCAGCATTTT; CDR3 protein: CASSAGQFNQPQHF
V gene: TRBV5-1; clone size: -; J gene: TRBJ1-1; D gene: -; CDR3 DNA: TGCGCCAGCAGCTTTACCCCCGGACAAGGGAAGACTGAAGCTTTCTTT; CDR3 protein: CASSFTPGQGKTEAFF
V gene: TRBV29-1; clone size: -; J gene: TRBJ1-1; D gene: -; CDR3 DNA: TGCAGCGCTCGACAGGACGTGAACACTGAAGCTTTCTTT; CDR3 protein: CSARQDVNTEAFF
V gene: TRBV4-1; clone size: -; J gene: TRBJ1-5; D gene: TRBD1; CDR3 DNA: TGCGCCAGCAGCCACAAGGGACAGGTCAATCAGCCCCAGCATTTT; CDR3 protein: CASSHKGQVNQPQHF
V gene: TRBV6-1; clone size: -; J gene: TRBJ2-5; D gene: TRBD1; CDR3 DNA: TGTGCCAGCAGTGAACGATGGGGACAGGGGTGGGAGACCCAGTACTTC; CDR3 protein: CASSERWGQGWETQYF
V gene: TRBV29-1; clone size: -; J gene: TRBJ1-1; D gene: -; CDR3 DNA: TGCAGCGTTGATCGAGGGTTGGGCACTGAAGCTTTCTTT; CDR3 protein: CSVDRGLGTEAFF
V gene: TRBV5-1; clone size: -; J gene: TRBJ1-4; D gene: -; CDR3 DNA: TGCGCCAGCAGCCAAGACAGAACTGAAAAACTGTTTTTT; CDR3 protein: CASSQDRTEKLFF
V gene: TRBV19; clone size: -; J gene: TRBJ2-5; D gene: TRBD2; CDR3 DNA: TGTGCCAGTAGTCGGGCGGGGGGCCCCCGGGCCCAGTACTTC; CDR3 protein: CASSRAGGPRAQYF
V gene: TRBV4-3; clone size: -; J gene: TRBJ2-1; D gene: -; CDR3 DNA: TGCGCCAGCAGCCAAGATGGGGGCACAGAGCAGTTCTTC; CDR3 protein: CASSQDGGTEQFF
V gene: TRBV2; clone size: -; J gene: TRBJ1-6; D gene: TRBD1; CDR3 DNA: TGTGCCAGCAGCCGGGGACAGTTTAATTCACCCCTCCACTTT; CDR3 protein: CASSRGQFNSPLHF
V gene: TRBV19; clone size: few; J gene: TRBJ1-5; D gene: TRBD1; CDR3 DNA: TGTGCCAGTAGTACCACGGACAGGGCCAATCAGCCCCAGCATTTT; CDR3 protein: CASSTTDRANQPQHF